These 8 T cell receptor beta chains were all obtained from the same sample, sequenced in a study of blood T cell repertoires in COVID-19. The table came from immunoSEQ multiplex PCR; TCRdb's copy has only in-frame clones and leaves some out. The sample has fewer than 45,000 clones; 87% are singletons. Sequencing was performed on peripheral blood. The receptors here all came from a man older than 75 with active COVID-19.

The chain links TRBV6-2 or TRBV6-3 to TRBJ1-5; TRBD1 matches 7 bases. Trimming took 2 bases from V and 2 from J; bases not matched to a gene: 3. The germline CDR1 and CDR2 sequences are MNHEY and SVGEGT. The CDR3 spans 15 residues. The CDR3 sequence is CASSYGGTGNQPQHF. The CDR3 region has the DNA TGTGCCAGCAGTTACGGTGGGACAGGCAATCAGCCCCAGCATTTT.

The CDR3 is CASSRTDQPQHF. CDR3 bases: TGTGCCAGCAGTCGGACAGATCAGCCCCAGCATTTT. The J gene is TRBJ1-5, the V gene TRBV6-6, with D possibly matching TRBD1 (6 bases). This CDR3 contains 12 residues. Trimming pared 5 bases from V and 5 bases from J, leaving 7 bases between. Germline values: CDR1 MNHNY, CDR2 SVGAGI (reference sequence).

This sequence joins TRBV27 and TRBJ2-2; D remains ambiguous. V lost 3 bases to trimming and J lost 5 bases, with 19 bases between them. This CDR3 is built from 17 residues. Germline V lookup: CDR1 MNHEY, CDR2 SMNVEV (reference sequence). The CDR3 nucleotides read TGTGCCAGCAGTTTCTATTCCGGGTCTGAGTCGACCGGGGAGCTGTTTTTT. It specifies CASSFYSGSESTGELFF.

This chain joins TRBV5-1 and TRBJ2-7; TRBD2 matches 8 bases. CDR3 length: 15 amino acids. V lost 2 bases and J lost 4; bases outside the gene matches: 8. Germline-derived CDR1 and CDR2 are SGHRS and YFSETQ. CDR3 nucleotide sequence: TGCGCCAGCAGCTTAATAGCGGGGAGCGGATACGAGCAGTACTTC. Its protein is CASSLIAGSGYEQYF.

V usage is TRBV19 and J usage is TRBJ1-4, with D tentatively TRBD1 (6 bases). The V and J ends lost 2 bases and 4 bases respectively, with 14 bases between them. Germline CDR1 reads LNHDA; CDR2 reads SQIVND (reference sequence). CDR3 length equals 16 residues. The CDR3 here is CASSIISGQLNEKLFF. For the CDR3, the DNA is TGTGCCAGTAGTATAATTAGTGGACAGCTTAATGAAAAACTGTTTTTT.

The chain links TRBV28 to TRBJ1-4, with TRBD1 identical over 8 bases. The CDR3 is 14 amino acids. The germline V gene encodes CDR1 MDHEN and CDR2 SYDVKM. Germline trimming cut 3 bases from V and 8 bases from J; bases unmatched to any gene: 5. The DNA of the CDR3 is TGTGCCAGCAGTTTGGCAGGGGGCCGGGAAAAACTGTTTTTT. Translating gives CASSLAGGREKLFF.

The V and J genes are TRBV9 and TRBJ2-5, with 11 bases fitting TRBD1. The ends lost 4 bases at V and 4 bases at J; junction bases unmatched: 6. Per the germline V gene, CDR1 is SGDLS and CDR2 is YYNGEE. The CDR3 runs to 15 residues. As DNA, the CDR3 is TGTGCCAGCAGCTCCCGGGACAGGGGGACAGAGACCCAGTACTTC. It is translated as CASSSRDRGTETQYF.

By sample share, this clone is medium-sized (0.01 to 0.1%). In DNA, the CDR3 is TGTGCCAGCAGCTCGGGACACTTCAATCAGCCCCAGCATTTT. Protein: CASSSGHFNQPQHF. V and J are TRBV7-4 and TRBJ1-5, with D maybe TRBD1 (6 bases). V was cut by 4 bases and J by 3 bases, with 10 bases left in between. The CDR3 spans 14 residues. Germline values: CDR1 SGHVT, CDR2 SQSDAQ.